This record looks at one TCR beta chain sequence and its context. Its specificity is unknown. This CDR3 has 14 residues. V was shortened by 4 bases and J by 7 bases, with 13 bases between the two germline ends. Germline V CDR1 and CDR2: MGHRA, YSYEKL. The data originate from a study of cytomegalovirus exposure and HLA in healthy donors. The PCR employed 60 Vbeta primers together with 13 Jbeta primers. Some clones are missing from TCRdb's copy, which holds only in-frame ones; the method was immunoSEQ multiplex PCR. Of more than 95,000 clones in the sample, around 10% were seen once. Study results and caveats: Cytomegalovirus association was assigned to 150 to 200 TCR beta chains. Rare sequences made up most TCRs, while some public TCRs were found in many donors. V- and J-gene trimming of TCR beta was linked (in a later analysis) to a missense DCLRE1C variant. CMV serostatus stood as the only immune exposure information on hand.

The TCR was taken from a man under 40 in good health and CMV-seronegative. Sequencing input: PBMCs. The rearrangement links TRBV4-1 to TRBJ1-4; possible D gene TRBD1, 6 bases. The CDR3 sequence: CASSRTGFGEKLFF. The CDR3 bases are TGCGCCAGCAGCCGAACAGGGTTTGGTGAAAAACTGTTTTTT.